A selection of T cell receptor beta chains follows, all from one sample in a study of regulatory T cells in long-lasting Graves disease. TCRdb processed the multiplex PCR reads anew with MiXCR; each CDR3 protein has one entry. This sample has a few hundred thousand distinct CDR3 sequences, with 20% to 25% found just once. Material: peripheral blood mononuclear cells (PBMCs), obtained when the disease was refractory, from a patient treated with antithyroid drugs. These receptors were collected from a woman aged 35 to 49 with Graves disease. The CDR3 runs from the conserved cysteine through the conserved F or W. Fields, in order: D gene, clone size, V gene, J gene, CDR3 protein, CDR3 DNA. The D gene is left open where the match is weak. Clone size appears in some rows only: once, few, many, or a class for an expanded clone.

NA,NA,TRBV12-3/TRBV12-4,TRBJ1-2,CASSFYPLRPDGYTF,TGTGCCAGCAGTTTTTATCCGTTAAGGCCGGATGGCTACACCTTC
NA,few,TRBV20-1,TRBJ1-1,CSARGVQPQSTEAFF,TGCAGTGCTAGAGGGGTTCAGCCCCAGAGCACTGAAGCTTTCTTT
TRBD1,few,TRBV29-1,TRBJ1-4,CSVQGGPNEKLFF,TGCAGCGTCCAGGGGGGTCCTAATGAAAAACTGTTTTTT
NA,many,TRBV20-1,TRBJ2-5,CSARTGAQETQYF,TGCAGTGCTAGAACGGGGGCCCAAGAGACCCAGTACTTC
TRBD1,many,TRBV29-1,TRBJ1-1,CSVGTALNPEAFF,TGCAGCGTCGGGACAGCCCTAAACCCTGAAGCTTTCTTT
TRBD1,many,TRBV7-3,TRBJ2-7,CASSLKSGQGIHEQYF,TGTGCCAGCAGCTTAAAGTCGGGACAGGGGATCCACGAGCAGTACTTC
NA,many,TRBV6-1,TRBJ2-2,CASSPRGGTMNTGELFF,TGTGCCAGCAGTCCCCGAGGTGGGACCATGAACACCGGGGAGCTGTTTTTT
NA,few,TRBV12-3/TRBV12-4,TRBJ1-1,CASSLSPVRLNTEAFF,TGTGCCAGCAGTTTAAGCCCTGTACGTCTGAACACTGAAGCTTTCTTT
NA,NA,TRBV30,TRBJ1-5,CAWSVRNSNQPQHF,TGTGCCTGGAGTGTAAGAAATAGCAATCAGCCCCAGCATTTT
TRBD2,NA,TRBV11-2,TRBJ2-3,CASSAGRAVLGTDTQYF,TGTGCCAGCAGTGCCGGGAGGGCCGTTTTGGGTACAGATACGCAGTATTTT